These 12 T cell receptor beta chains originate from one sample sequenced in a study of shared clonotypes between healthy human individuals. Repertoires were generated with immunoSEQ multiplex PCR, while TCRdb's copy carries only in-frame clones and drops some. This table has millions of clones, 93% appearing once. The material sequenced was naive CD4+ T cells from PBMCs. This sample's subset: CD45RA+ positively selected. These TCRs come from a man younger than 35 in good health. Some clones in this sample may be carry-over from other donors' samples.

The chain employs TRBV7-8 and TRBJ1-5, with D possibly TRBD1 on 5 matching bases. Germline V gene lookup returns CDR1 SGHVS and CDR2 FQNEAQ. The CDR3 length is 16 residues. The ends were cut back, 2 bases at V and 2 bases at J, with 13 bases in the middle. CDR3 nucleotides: TGTGCCAGCAGCTTAATCAGGGCAGGCGGCAATCAGCCCCAGCATTTT. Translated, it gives CASSLIRAGGNQPQHF.

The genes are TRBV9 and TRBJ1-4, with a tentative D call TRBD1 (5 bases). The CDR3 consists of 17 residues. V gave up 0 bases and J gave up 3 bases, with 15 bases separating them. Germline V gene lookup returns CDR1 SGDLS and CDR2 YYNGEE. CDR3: CASSVGTAPRANEKLFF. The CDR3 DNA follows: TGTGCCAGCAGCGTAGGGACGGCCCCCAGGGCTAATGAAAAACTGTTTTTT.

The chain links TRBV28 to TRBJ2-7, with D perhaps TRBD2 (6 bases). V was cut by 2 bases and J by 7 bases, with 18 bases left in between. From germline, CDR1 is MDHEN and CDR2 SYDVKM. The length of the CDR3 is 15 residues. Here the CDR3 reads CASSLAWTTSDEQYF. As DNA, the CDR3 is TGTGCCAGCAGTTTAGCTTGGACTACGAGCGATGAGCAGTACTTC.

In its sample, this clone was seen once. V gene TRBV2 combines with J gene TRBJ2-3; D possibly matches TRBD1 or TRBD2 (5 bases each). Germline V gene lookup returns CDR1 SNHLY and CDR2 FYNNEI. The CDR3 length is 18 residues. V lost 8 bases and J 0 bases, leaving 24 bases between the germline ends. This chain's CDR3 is CASVGVGAGAGSTDTQYF. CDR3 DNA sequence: TGTGCCAGCGTAGGGGTTGGGGCGGGCGCTGGAAGCACAGATACGCAGTATTTT.

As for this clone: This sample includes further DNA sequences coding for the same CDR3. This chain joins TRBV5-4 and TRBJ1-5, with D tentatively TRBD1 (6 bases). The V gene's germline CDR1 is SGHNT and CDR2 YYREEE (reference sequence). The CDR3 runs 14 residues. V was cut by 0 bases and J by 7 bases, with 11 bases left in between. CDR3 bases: TGTGCCAGCAGCTTGGGGGGGCGAAACCAGCCCCAGCATTTT. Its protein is CASSLGGRNQPQHF.

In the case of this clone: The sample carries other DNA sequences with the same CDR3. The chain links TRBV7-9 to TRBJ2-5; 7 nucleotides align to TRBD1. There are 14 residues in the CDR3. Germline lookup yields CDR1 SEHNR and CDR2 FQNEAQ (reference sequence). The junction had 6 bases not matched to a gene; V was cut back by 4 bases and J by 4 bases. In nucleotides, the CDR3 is TGTGCCAGCAGCTGGACAGGTGGAGGAGAGACCCAGTACTTC. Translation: CASSWTGGGETQYF.

The CDR3 is CASSPPNVDTEAFF. DNA for the CDR3: TGTGCCAGCTCGCCGCCTAATGTTGACACTGAAGCTTTCTTT. V is TRBV18 and J is TRBJ1-1; D call uncertain. Trimming removed 6 bases at V and 3 bases at J, with 14 bases between. The CDR3 totals 14 residues. Germline V gene data show CDR1 as KGHSH and CDR2 as LQKENI.

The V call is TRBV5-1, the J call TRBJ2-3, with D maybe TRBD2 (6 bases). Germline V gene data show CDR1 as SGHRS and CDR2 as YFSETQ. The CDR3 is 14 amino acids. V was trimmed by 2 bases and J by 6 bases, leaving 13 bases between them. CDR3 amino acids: CASSLKTGEDTQYF. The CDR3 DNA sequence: TGCGCCAGCAGCTTAAAGACGGGGGAGGATACGCAGTATTTT.

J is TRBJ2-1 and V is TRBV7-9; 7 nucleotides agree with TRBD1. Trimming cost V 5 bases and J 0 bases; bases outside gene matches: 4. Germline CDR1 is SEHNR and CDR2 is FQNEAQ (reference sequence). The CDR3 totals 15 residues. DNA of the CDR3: TGTGCCAGCAGCGGCAGGGGGAGCTCCTACAATGAGCAGTTCTTC. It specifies CASSGRGSSYNEQFF.

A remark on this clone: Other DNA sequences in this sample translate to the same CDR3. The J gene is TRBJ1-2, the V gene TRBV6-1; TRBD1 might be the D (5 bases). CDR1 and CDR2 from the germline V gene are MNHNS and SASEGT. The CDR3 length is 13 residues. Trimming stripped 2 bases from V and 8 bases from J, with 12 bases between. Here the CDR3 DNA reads TGTGCCAGCAGTGAAACTCAGGGAAGGGGCTACACCTTC. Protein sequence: CASSETQGRGYTF.

CDR3 region: CASSITGEPGYTF. The CDR3 nucleotides read TGTGCCAGTAGTATAACGGGGGAACCTGGCTACACCTTC. The V call is TRBV19, the J call TRBJ1-2; TRBD1 is a possible D gene (5 bases). This CDR3 comprises 13 residues. Trimming shortened V by 2 bases and J by 7 bases, and 11 bases separated the two germline ends. Germline CDR1 is LNHDA and CDR2 is SQIVND (reference sequence).

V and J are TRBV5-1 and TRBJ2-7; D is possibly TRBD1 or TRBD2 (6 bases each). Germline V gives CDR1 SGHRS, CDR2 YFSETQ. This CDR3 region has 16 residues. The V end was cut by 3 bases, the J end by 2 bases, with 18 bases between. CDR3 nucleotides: TGCGCCAGCAGCTGGACCCCACAGGGAGGACCCTACGAGCAGTACTTC. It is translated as CASSWTPQGGPYEQYF.